The 16 T cell receptor beta chains in this list originate from one sample, sequenced in a study of blood T cell repertoires in COVID-19. Measured with immunoSEQ multiplex PCR; TCRdb has only the in-frame clones, and not every one. Among some 170,000 clones listed, approximately 79% were seen once. Material for sequencing was peripheral blood. These receptor sequences come from a woman older than 75 with acute or convalescent COVID-19.

This chain links TRBV7-6 with TRBJ2-7, with D possibly matching TRBD2 (6 bases). CDR1 SGHVS and CDR2 FNYEAQ come from the germline V gene. Trimming removed 0 bases at V and 1 base at J, with 10 bases between. The CDR3 is 15 amino acids. The CDR3 DNA follows: TGTGCCAGCAGCTTAGCGCGGGACGGATCCTACGAGCAGTACTTC. Translated: CASSLARDGSYEQYF.

The chain couples TRBV3-1 (or the pseudogene TRBV3-2) to TRBJ2-7, with TRBD2 matching over 11 bases. The ends lost 4 bases at V and 5 bases at J; junction bases unmatched: 13. The CDR3 totals 17 residues. The germline V gene has CDR1 LGHDT and CDR2 YNNKEL (reference sequence). The CDR3 sequence is CASSPLLVAGGGHEQYF. CDR3 coding DNA: TGTGCCAGCAGCCCCCTCCTTGTAGCGGGGGGGGGTCACGAGCAGTACTTC.

The CDR3 protein is CASSYTGTSGRNEQFF. CDR3 nucleotide sequence: TGTGCCAGCAGTTACACCGGGACTAGCGGGAGGAATGAGCAGTTCTTC. The V and J genes are TRBV6-6 and TRBJ2-1, with 15 bases that match TRBD2. V lost 2 bases to trimming and J lost 7 bases; unmatched junction nucleotides: 3. From germline, CDR1 is MNHNY and CDR2 SVGAGI (reference sequence). This CDR3 contains 16 residues.

This clone showed up just once. The chain is built from TRBV15 and TRBJ2-6; 10 bases are shared with TRBD2. The germline gives CDR1 LNHNV, CDR2 YYDKDF (reference sequence). The V and J ends lost 0 bases and 2 bases, in that order; junction bases with no gene match: 4. The CDR3 has 18 amino acids. Here the CDR3 DNA reads TGTGCCACCAGCAGAGAGCTAGCGGGAGAGGCTGGGGCCAACGTCCTGACTTTC. Its protein product is CATSRELAGEAGANVLTF.

The J gene is TRBJ2-7, the V gene TRBV7-2; 13 nucleotides align to TRBD2. V shed 6 bases and J 7 bases; nucleotides not matched to a gene: 9. Per the germline V gene, CDR1 is SGHTA and CDR2 is FQGNSA. The CDR3 extends over 15 amino acids. The DNA of the CDR3 is TGTGCCAGCAGGGGTAGGACTAGCGGGAGTAATGAGCAGTACTTC. Amino acid sequence: CASRGRTSGSNEQYF.

The rearrangement links TRBV6-6 to TRBJ2-7; the D gene is possibly TRBD1 (6 bases). The V gene lost 4 bases and the J gene lost 3 bases, with 10 bases spanning the gap. The length of the CDR3 is 13 residues. CDR1 and CDR2 from the germline V gene are MNHNY and SVGAGI (reference sequence). CDR3 loop: CASSSTGLYEQYF. The CDR3, as DNA: TGTGCCAGCAGTTCGACAGGCCTCTACGAGCAGTACTTC.

The gene calls are TRBV7-6 and TRBJ2-7, with D perhaps TRBD2 (5 bases). The germline gives CDR1 SGHVS, CDR2 FNYEAQ. The germline V and J ends were trimmed by 4 bases and 0 bases, with 10 bases remaining between them. The CDR3 length is 14 residues. The CDR3 is CASSSGISSYEQYF. The CDR3 nucleotides are TGTGCCAGCAGCTCCGGGATTAGCTCCTACGAGCAGTACTTC.

This clone appeared a single time. This chain links TRBV28 with TRBJ2-1; 9 bases line up with TRBD2. CDR3 length: 16 amino acids. The J segment lost 3 bases and the V segment lost 4 bases, leaving 7 bases of the junction unmatched. Per the germline V gene, CDR1 is MDHEN and CDR2 is SYDVKM. DNA for the CDR3: TGTGCCAGCAGTTCTAGCGGGAACCCGGGCTACAATGAGCAGTTCTTC. Amino acid sequence: CASSSSGNPGYNEQFF.

The chain couples TRBV14 to TRBJ2-5; D remains ambiguous. The CDR3 covers 15 residues. Germline V CDR1 and CDR2: SGHDN, FVKESK. Trimming cost V 2 bases and J 2 bases, with 12 bases left between them. CDR3 region: CASSQKSQRQETQYF. In DNA form, the CDR3 reads TGTGCCAGCAGCCAAAAGTCACAGAGACAAGAGACCCAGTACTTC.

The V call is TRBV12-3 or TRBV12-4, the J call TRBJ2-3, with unresolved D. The CDR3 runs 12 residues. The germline V and J ends were trimmed by 8 bases and 2 bases, with 8 bases remaining between them. CDR3 coding DNA: TGTGCCAGCTTAGCCCTCACAGATACGCAGTATTTT. This encodes CASLALTDTQYF.

This clone was seen only a few times. J is TRBJ2-3 and V is TRBV5-6; D is undetermined. V lost 0 bases to trimming and J lost 1 base, with 6 bases between them. Germline V gives CDR1 SGHDT, CDR2 YYEEEE. This CDR3 comprises 14 residues. The CDR3 DNA reads TGTGCCAGCAGCTTGGCGACTGGCACAGATACGCAGTATTTT. It translates to CASSLATGTDTQYF.

This clone came up a few times. The J gene is TRBJ2-2, the V gene TRBV18; 8 bases fit TRBD1. Germline V gene sequence: CDR1 KGHSH, CDR2 LQKENI. Trimming cost V 2 bases and J 4 bases; bases outside gene matches: 3. The length of the CDR3 is 15 residues. CDR3 in amino acids: CASSPVTGGTGELFF. CDR3 in DNA: TGTGCCAGCTCACCAGTCACAGGGGGCACCGGGGAGCTGTTTTTT.

V usage is TRBV7-8 and J usage is TRBJ2-7; 7 bases line up with TRBD1. Germline V gene lookup returns CDR1 SGHVS and CDR2 FQNEAQ. V shed 5 bases and J 3 bases; nucleotides not matched to a gene: 4. This CDR3 comprises 13 residues. CDR3 nucleotides: TGTGCCAGCAGCCGGGACAGCCTCTACGAGCAGTACTTC. This encodes CASSRDSLYEQYF. Supplemented by reference TRBV7-8 and TRBJ2-7, the full variable domain reads GAGVSQSPRYKVAKRGQDVALRCDPISGHVSLFWYQQALGQGPEFLTYFQNEAQLDKSGLPSDRFFAERPEGSVSTLKIQRTQQEDSAVYLCASSRDSLYEQYFGPGTRLTVT.

Here the CDR3 DNA reads TGTGCCACAGAGAAGAACACCGGGGAGCTGTTTTTT. Protein: CATEKNTGELFF. This chain joins TRBV24-1 and TRBJ2-2; the D is unclear. Germline values: CDR1 KGHDR, CDR2 SFDVKD. The CDR3 consists of 12 residues. V lost 10 bases, J lost 1 base, and 6 bases lay in between.

The rearrangement uses TRBV30 and TRBJ2-7; a possible D gene is TRBD1 (5 bases). Trimming pared 0 bases from V and 3 bases from J, leaving 9 bases between. This CDR3 is built from 13 residues. Per germline, CDR1 GTSNPN and CDR2 SVGIG (reference sequence). This CDR3 is CAWSVRQNYEQYF. The CDR3 coding sequence is TGTGCCTGGAGTGTACGACAGAACTACGAGCAGTACTTC.

The V call is TRBV29-1, the J call TRBJ2-3, with 11 bases aligning to TRBD2. This CDR3 comprises 15 residues. With 4 bases clipped from V and 2 bases from J, the junction kept 5 bases outside the gene matches. Germline loops: CDR1 SQVTM, CDR2 ANQGSEA. The CDR3 bases are TGCAGCGTTGGGATTAGCGGGGGGGCCACAGATACGCAGTATTTT. Translating it yields CSVGISGGATDTQYF.